This entry is about one TCR beta chain. The antigen remains undetermined. These data originate in a study of post-analysis software for immune sequencing data. About the research overall: Clinical courses comprised relapsing-remitting, secondary progressive and progressive-relapsing multiple sclerosis. General study findings and limits: Controls' normalized Chao1 diversity significantly exceeded that of multiple sclerosis patients. Included in a set of about 5 TRBV segments more frequent in patients than controls were TRBV5-6, TRBV5-1 and TRBV20-1.

Trimming stripped 5 bases from V and 10 bases from J, with 12 bases between. CDR1 is MGHRA, CDR2 YSYEKL, per germline. The CDR3 sequence is 12 residues long. Unique molecular identifiers were present in the TCR beta cDNA libraries. Starting from roughly 1.1 to 9.2 million T cells, the study yielded hundreds of thousands of cDNA molecules. TCRdb reprocessed the PCR reads via MiXCR and lists one record per CDR3 protein. In the table there are 750,000 to 950,000 distinct CDR3 sequences, about 43% of which are singletons. The sequenced sample was blood. This receptor was identified in a girl aged 5 to 17 with multiple sclerosis. The J gene is TRBJ2-1, the V gene TRBV4-1; D tentatively fits TRBD1 or TRBD2 (5 bases each). The CDR3 bases are TGCGCCAGCAGCTCACGGGACCTCGAGCAGTTCTTC. Its translation is CASSSRDLEQFF.